The clone carrying this T cell receptor (beta chain) was counted many times. Noted time point: after trial treatment. Treatment specified: LDRT plus nivolumab, ipilimumab, low-dose cyclophosphamide and aspirin (RACIN trial). Low-dose radiotherapy, low-dose cyclophosphamide, aspirin, ipilimumab and nivolumab were all given to the donors. Those who qualified had advanced solid tumors (lacking tumor-infiltrating lymphocytes). This sample was taken from a study of low-dose radiotherapy and immunotherapy resistance in tumors. Overall study context: Cohort 1 patients were irradiated with 0.5 Gy fractions every 2 weeks to 6.5 Gy total. Daily, from cycle 1 day 1 and for four cycles, patients took oral aspirin 300 mg.

The V and J ends lost 0 bases and 4 bases respectively, with 13 bases between them. The CDR3 is 15 amino acids. Germline V gene sequence: CDR1 SGHKS, CDR2 YYEKEE (reference sequence). TRAV and TRBV primers primed cDNA for both TCRalpha and TCRbeta. The authors amplified TCRs for around 20 PCR cycles with a constant-region primer and a V-primer adapter. In TCRdb, the reads were re-called with MiXCR into one record per CDR3 protein. The data show about 84,000 distinct CDR3 sequences, 17% seen once. The chain couples TRBV5-5 to TRBJ2-5; weak D call: TRBD1 (6 bases). The starting material was PBMCs, obtained after low-dose radiotherapy plus immunotherapy. The source of this sequence is a male donor with prostate cancer. CDR3 DNA sequence: TGTGCCAGCAGCTTGGACCGACAGGCAGGAGAGACCCAGTACTTC. Protein sequence: CASSLDRQAGETQYF.